The following is a TCR beta chain sequence with its context. At one boundary the junction diverges from the germline segment, which might be a read error. Co-extraction of both nucleic acids (RNA and DNA) used roughly 18-32 mg of unsorted bulk tissue. The CDR3 runs to 17 residues. Germline V gene data show CDR1 as SGHAT and CDR2 as FQNNGV. Researchers generated TCR beta cDNA from roughly 520 ng of total RNA, relying on a constant-region primer. The TCR beta library was amplified through three nested multiplex PCR rounds in a modified ARM-PCR procedure. TRBV1-TRBV30 forward primers paired with a C-beta reverse primer were used in the first two PCR rounds, which ran approximately 10 cycles each. TCRdb reanalysed the multiplex PCR reads using MiXCR and keeps one entry per CDR3 protein. The data show approximately 110,000 distinct CDR3 sequences, 60% to 70% seen once. These data originate in a study of tumor-infiltrating lymphocytes in primary liver carcinoma.

The rearrangement uses TRBV11-2 and TRBJ2-2; TRBD2 matches at 10 bases. The sequencing input was liver tumor tissue from sampling region 1. Subset here: tumor region T1, superior pole. This receptor was identified in a woman in her sixties or seventies with primary liver carcinoma and hepatitis B virus infection. CDR3 sequence (DNA): TGTACCAGCAGCCTCAGGGCGCTAGCGGGAGTGCCCGGTGAGCTGTTTTTT. This encodes CTSSLRALAGVPGELFF.